The next 24 T cell receptor beta chains were all read from a single sample in a study of naive and memory T cell subsets (dated by TCRdb to the late 2010s). What the authors observed across the whole study: A few larger clonotypes were found in naive repertoires, especially CD8, and these larger clonotypes were possibly memory cells re-expressing CD45RA.

Receptor amplification or capture employed UMI-ligation and nested PCR. The sequencer listed for this sample is Illumina MiSeq. The beta constant-region primer was an equimolar mix of two oligonucleotides covering both TRBC1 and TRBC2. The ligated cDNA went through four rounds of PCR with nested alpha and beta constant-region primers together with the SP2 primer. The public reads were quality trimmed at Q25 with fastp and then assembled into clones with MiXCR by TCRdb, keeping productive beta chains. CDR3 protein duplicates are merged, each entry listing the most common genes and DNA. Across this sample there are 150,000 or so distinct CDR3 sequences, with 22% seen only once. Of the sample, 0.11% falls within the top ten clones. No antigen is known for these receptors. The material sequenced was naive CD4+ T cells from blood. This specimen's cell subset or site label, per the study, means: naive T cells, CD45RA high CD27+. Receptor source: a human donor in good health.

CDR3 nucleotides: TGCAGTGCTAGACTAGCGGGAGGAGGCAAAAACATTCAGTACTTC. This codes for CSARLAGGGKNIQYF. V usage is TRBV20-1 and J usage is TRBJ2-4, with 11 positions matching TRBD2. The junction had 3 bases not matched to a gene; V was cut back by 2 bases and J by 3 bases. The CDR3 consists of 15 residues. Germline CDR1 is DFQATT and CDR2 is SNEGSKA (reference sequence).

The chain uses TRBV14 and TRBJ2-5; TRBD1 aligns across 11 bases. CDR1 SGHDN and CDR2 FVKESK come from the germline V gene. This CDR3 has 15 residues. V lost 3 bases to trimming and J lost 5 bases; unmatched junction nucleotides: 5. The CDR3 spells CASSQPGQGVETQYF. DNA for the CDR3: TGTGCCAGCAGCCAGCCGGGACAGGGGGTGGAGACCCAGTACTTC.

V is TRBV29-1 and J is TRBJ1-2, with D unresolved. V lost 3 bases, J lost 6 bases, and 14 bases lay in between. CDR1 is SQVTM, CDR2 ANQGSEA, per germline. CDR3 length: 13 amino acids. CDR3 region: CSVDPGGRNGYTF. In DNA form, the CDR3 reads TGCAGCGTTGATCCAGGCGGGCGGAATGGCTACACCTTC.

The CDR3 loop is CASTPTPTYEQYF. Here the CDR3 DNA reads TGTGCCAGCACGCCGACTCCGACCTACGAGCAGTACTTC. The rearrangement joins TRBV28 to TRBJ2-7; D unclear. Deletions cut 7 bases from V and 2 bases from J, with 12 bases between. Germline assignment: CDR1 MDHEN and CDR2 SYDVKM. This CDR3 has 13 residues.

This clonotype has at least ten counts. The chain employs TRBV20-1 and TRBJ2-5; either TRBD1 or TRBD2 may supply D (5 bases each). CDR3 length: 15 residues. CDR1 is DFQATT, CDR2 SNEGSKA, per germline (reference sequence). The V end was cut by 4 bases, the J end by 5 bases, with 20 bases between. The CDR3 nucleotides read TGCAGTGCTATCGGAGAGATGGGCAGGGAGGAGACCCAGTACTTC. Protein: CSAIGEMGREETQYF.

The chain links TRBV7-2 to TRBJ1-5, with 8 nucleotides matching TRBD1. Germline lookup yields CDR1 SGHTA and CDR2 FQGNSA. V shed 4 bases, J shed 1 base, and the junction held 18 bases outside the gene matches. CDR3 length: 20 amino acids. The CDR3 bases are TGTGCCAGCAGCTCAAACCCAACCCGGACAGGGAACGAGAGCAATCAGCCCCAGCATTTT. Translating gives CASSSNPTRTGNESNQPQHF.

The V and J genes are TRBV12-5 and TRBJ1-2, with 9 bases aligning to TRBD1. Germline trimming cut 6 bases from V and 1 base from J; bases unmatched to any gene: 9. The CDR3 is made up of 16 amino acids. Germline CDR1 is LGHNT and CDR2 is FRNRAP. CDR3 DNA sequence: TGTGCTAGTGGCAACGTCGGACAGGGGCGTAACTATGGCTACACCTTC. This sequence encodes CASGNVGQGRNYGYTF.

This clonotype has at least ten counts. The V and J genes are TRBV9 and TRBJ2-5; D not certain. Trimming removed 2 bases at V and 0 bases at J, with 8 bases between. There are 14 residues in the CDR3. Germline loops: CDR1 SGDLS, CDR2 YYNGEE. The CDR3 loop reads CASSVGTYQETQYF. The DNA of the CDR3 is TGTGCCAGCAGCGTGGGCACGTACCAAGAGACCCAGTACTTC.

This clonotype was seen a handful of times. V is TRBV4-3 and J is TRBJ2-6; D may be TRBD1 or TRBD2 (6 bases each). CDR3 length: 17 residues. The V end lost 2 bases, the J end lost 2 bases, and 13 bases lay between the germline ends. Germline loops: CDR1 LGHNA, CDR2 YSLEER. This chain's CDR3 is CASSQTLGGTGANVLTF. CDR3 sequence (DNA): TGCGCCAGCAGCCAAACCCTCGGGGGCACTGGGGCCAACGTCCTGACTTTC.

The V gene is TRBV28, the J gene TRBJ2-7; D unclear. CDR3 length: 11 amino acids. Trimming left V 6 bases short and J 2 bases short, with 5 bases between. Germline V CDR1 and CDR2: MDHEN, SYDVKM. The CDR3 DNA follows: TGTGCCAGCAGCCGTACCTACGAGCAGTACTTC. It yields the protein CASSRTYEQYF.

CDR3 in DNA: TGTGCCAGTAGTATTAACGCGGGAGGCACCGGGGAGCTGTTTTTT. It codes for CASSINAGGTGELFF. This chain links TRBV19 with TRBJ2-2; 8 bases fit TRBD2. Germline CDR1 reads LNHDA; CDR2 reads SQIVND (reference sequence). The CDR3 is 15 residues long. With 3 bases clipped from V and 4 bases from J, the junction kept 4 bases outside the gene matches.

This rearrangement joins TRBV5-4 to TRBJ2-4; D is unresolved. Germline V CDR1 and CDR2: SGHNT, YYREEE (reference sequence). The CDR3 is made up of 14 amino acids. The V end was cut by 1 base, the J end by 5 bases, with 10 bases between. The CDR3 DNA reads TGTGCCAGCAGCTTGTGGGGTAGCCAAAACATTCAGTACTTC. It encodes CASSLWGSQNIQYF.

This clonotype appeared a few times. This CDR3 is CSARWGIDTEAFF. As DNA, the CDR3 is TGCAGTGCTAGATGGGGGATAGACACTGAAGCTTTCTTT. The chain joins TRBV20-1 to TRBJ1-1, with a tentative D call TRBD1 (5 bases). Per the germline V gene, CDR1 is DFQATT and CDR2 is SNEGSKA (reference sequence). V was pared by 2 bases and J by 3 bases, with 10 bases between. The CDR3 extends over 13 amino acids.

The genes are TRBV14 and TRBJ2-6; a weak D match, TRBD1 (5 bases). The CDR3 loop spans 17 amino acids. V dropped 4 bases and J dropped 4 bases, with 17 bases sitting between them. The germline V gene has CDR1 SGHDN and CDR2 FVKESK. This CDR3 is CASSRPLQDAGANVLTF. The CDR3 DNA is TGTGCCAGCAGCCGGCCATTACAGGACGCGGGGGCCAACGTCCTGACTTTC.

V usage is TRBV5-1 and J usage is TRBJ2-3, with D unresolved. The CDR3 loop spans 14 amino acids. Per the germline V gene, CDR1 is SGHRS and CDR2 is YFSETQ. V lost 2 bases, J lost 1 base, and 8 bases lay in between. The CDR3 bases are TGCGCCAGCAGCTTTCAAACGGGCACAGATACGCAGTATTTT. It codes for CASSFQTGTDTQYF.

This clonotype was seen just once. This chain joins TRBV29-1 and TRBJ2-5; 12 positions agree with TRBD2. The CDR3 contains 15 residues. CDR1 and CDR2 (germline): SQVTM, ANQGSEA. After removal of 6 bases from V and 1 base from J, the junction contained 6 bases not matched to a gene. As DNA, the CDR3 is TGCAGCGTCCCTAGCGGGAGGGCCCCCCAAGAGACCCAGTACTTC. Translated: CSVPSGRAPQETQYF.

In its sample, this clonotype was seen many times. The V and J genes are TRBV28 and TRBJ1-5; D is undetermined. V lost 2 bases and J 3 bases, leaving 8 bases between the germline ends. There are 14 residues in the CDR3. CDR1 and CDR2 from the germline V gene are MDHEN and SYDVKM. CDR3 in amino acids: CASSLIADNQPQHF. DNA for the CDR3: TGTGCCAGCAGTTTAATAGCAGACAATCAGCCCCAGCATTTT.

This clonotype was seen ten or more times. The chain combines TRBV30 with TRBJ2-3; unclear D gene. Trimming took 7 bases from V and 9 from J, leaving 17 bases between them. The CDR3 loop spans 12 amino acids. Germline V gene sequence: CDR1 GTSNPN, CDR2 SVGIG (reference sequence). The CDR3 nucleotides are TGTGCCTACAGAGCGCGAGGTGCGACGCAGTATTTT. The encoded protein is CAYRARGATQYF. The whole variable domain, filled in from reference TRBV30 and TRBJ2-3, reads SQTIHQWPATLVQPVGSPLSLECTVEGTSNPNLYWYRQAAGRGLQLLFYSVGIGQISSEVPQNLSASRPQDRQFILSSKKLLLSDSGFYLCAYRARGATQYFGPGTRLTVL.

This clonotype was counted at least ten times. The rearrangement uses TRBV18 and TRBJ2-1; D is possibly TRBD2 (5 bases). Germline CDR1 KGHSH, CDR2 LQKENI. The CDR3 has 15 amino acids. V lost 3 bases and J lost 5, with 14 bases in between. CDR3 sequence reads: CASSPQEVGDNEQFF. The CDR3 nucleotides read TGTGCCAGCTCACCTCAGGAGGTCGGCGACAATGAGCAGTTCTTC.

The CDR3 DNA reads as TGTGCCAGCAGTTTGAGCGGGAGGGGCACAGATACGCAGTATTTT. Translating gives CASSLSGRGTDTQYF. The rearrangement links TRBV28 to TRBJ2-3, with 10 bases fitting TRBD2. Germline CDR1 reads MDHEN; CDR2 reads SYDVKM. The CDR3 consists of 15 residues. The J segment lost 1 base and the V segment lost 3 bases, leaving 1 base of the junction unmatched.

This clonotype was counted only a few times. The chain couples TRBV10-1 to TRBJ2-7; 10 positions match TRBD1. The trim removed 4 bases at V and 6 bases at J, leaving 9 bases unmatched. CDR1 and CDR2 from the germline V gene are WNHNN and SYGVQD (reference sequence). This CDR3 has 15 residues. The CDR3 sequence: CASSALGQGSAEQYF. As DNA, the CDR3 is TGCGCCAGCAGTGCTCTGGGACAGGGGTCAGCCGAGCAGTACTTC.

This clonotype was counted between two and nine times. The chain employs TRBV19 and TRBJ2-1; D ambiguous. Germline CDR1 reads LNHDA; CDR2 reads SQIVND (reference sequence). The CDR3 covers 13 residues. Between the trimmed V and J ends, which lost 6 bases and 9 bases, there was a span of 15 bases. The CDR3 sequence: CASSKGMNGEQFF. CDR3 bases: TGTGCCAGTAGCAAAGGGATGAATGGTGAGCAGTTCTTC.

This sequence joins TRBV29-1 and TRBJ2-7, with TRBD2 identical over 9 bases. After removal of 6 bases from V and 3 bases from J, the junction contained 6 bases not matched to a gene. Per germline, CDR1 SQVTM and CDR2 ANQGSEA. The CDR3 loop spans 13 amino acids. The CDR3 nucleotides read TGCAGCGTGGGGCGGGAGGGCCTCTACGAGCAGTACTTC. Its protein is CSVGREGLYEQYF.

V usage is TRBV20-1 and J usage is TRBJ2-5, with TRBD2 identical over 11 bases. Looked up from germline, CDR1 is DFQATT and CDR2 is SNEGSKA (reference sequence). The CDR3 sequence is 14 residues long. V lost 6 bases and J lost 5; bases outside the gene matches: 8. The chain's CDR3 is CSAKLAGGLETQYF. CDR3 coding DNA: TGCAGTGCCAAATTAGCGGGAGGGCTTGAGACCCAGTACTTC.